A selection of T cell receptor beta chains follows, all from one sample in a study of blood T cells in healthy people across ages. TCRdb redid the calling of the 5' RACE reads with MiXCR, one entry per CDR3 protein. This table holds around 750,000 distinct CDR3 sequences, about 48% found once. Sequencing was performed on blood. The receptors here all came from a man older than 75 in good health. CDR3s include the opening cysteine and the closing phenylalanine or tryptophan.

14	TRBJ2-7	TRBV5-1	CASSLQGGVHEQYF
15	TRBJ2-7	TRBV20-1	CSARSTSGTTYEQYF
14	TRBJ2-3	TRBV9	CASSVGRLTDTQYF
13	TRBJ1-2	TRBV29-1	CSVHRGPPYGYTF
17	TRBJ1-2	TRBV28	CASKHPGTGSINYGYTF
13	TRBJ2-1	TRBV12-3/TRBV12-4	CASRPGAYNEQFF
17	TRBJ2-5	TRBV4-1	CASSQVVRDRVWETQYF
15	TRBJ1-2	TRBV3-1	CASSPVAPANYGYTF
15	TRBJ2-3	TRBV20-1	CSARVSGTSTDTQYF
15	TRBJ2-7	TRBV10-3	CAISESKRLSYEQYF
19	TRBJ2-5	TRBV7-2	CASSLVKWVAGLWGETQYF
16	TRBJ2-5	TRBV29-1	CSVDRGGQGDWETQYF
12	TRBJ2-7	TRBV6-6	CASSKAIHEQYF
15	TRBJ1-1	TRBV24-1	CATSRAGAGNTEAFF
16	TRBJ2-3	TRBV28	CASSSIGGPSTDTQYF
15	TRBJ2-1	TRBV12-3/TRBV12-4	CASSAWTSGRGEQFF
15	TRBJ1-2	TRBV5-1	CASGPGDTLNYGYTF
13	TRBJ2-7	TRBV28	CASTSSGFYEQYF
16	TRBJ1-6	TRBV20-1	CSARDTGRNINSPLHF
16	TRBJ2-3	TRBV5-1	CASSSTVQGASGYAYF
12	TRBJ2-7	TRBV20-1	CSASRIPYEQYF
17	TRBJ2-1	TRBV10-3	CAISESGTSGFRNEQFF
14	TRBJ2-3	TRBV13	CASSPGLADRDAYF
14	TRBJ2-4	TRBV28	CASMRTDQRNIQYF
15	TRBJ2-1	TRBV5-1	CASSLAGTRFNEQFF
14	TRBJ2-2	TRBV6-5	CASSYSTHTGELFF
14	-	TRBV4-2	CASSQEKGSYEQYF
15	TRBJ1-2	TRBV6-6	CASSYSRTFLGGYTF
15	TRBJ2-1	TRBV3-1	CASSQGGLANNEQFF
14	TRBJ1-4	TRBV6-1	CASSERDRAIGLFF
15	TRBJ2-1	TRBV6-1	CASSLAGERYNEQFF
15	TRBJ2-3	TRBV10-2	CAGRSRDRHTDTQYF
14	TRBJ1-2	TRBV28	CASSLPKGGYGYTF
15	TRBJ2-5	TRBV7-2	CASSRVAEPQETQYF
15	-	TRBV9	CASSETQGGRYEQYF
14	TRBJ2-3	TRBV5-6	CASSFGRGRGAQYF